This T cell receptor (beta chain) was found in a study of blood T cell repertoires in COVID-19. Study-level background: The United States, Italy and Spain were the sources of the acute and convalescent COVID-19 samples.

As processed by the authors: Amplification of reference gene primers provided the estimated nucleated cell counts. The protocol was immunoSEQ multiplex PCR, while the TCRdb copy is restricted to in-frame clones and leaves out a portion. The D gene and trimming were derived from the DNA, and the V and J assignments and clone size from that table. Of about 160,000 clones listed, roughly 84% are singletons. Enrolled during active infection, Seattle patients were then followed longitudinally. The CDR3 totals 15 residues. CDR1 and CDR2 (germline): SGHVS, FNYEAQ. J lost 0 bases, V lost 1 base, and 1 base had no gene match.

The V and J genes are TRBV7-6 and TRBJ2-3; 7 bases agree with TRBD2. The sequence was collected from a woman in her sixties or seventies with COVID-19, enrolled during active disease. Sequencing used peripheral blood. The CDR3 bases are TGTGCCAGCAGCTTAGGTAGCGGGAGCACAGATACGCAGTATTTT. This gives the protein CASSLGSGSTDTQYF.